This TCR beta chain originates from a study of cytomegalovirus exposure and HLA in healthy donors. The V and J ends lost 1 base and 6 bases respectively, with 16 bases between them. Germline V gene data show CDR1 as SGHRS and CDR2 as YFSETQ. The CDR3 has 15 amino acids. Study results and caveats: Data from an earlier analysis indicated that most TCR beta V segments were productive either about 87% or about 30% of the time.

Concerning this clone itself: Its antigen is currently unknown.

60 Vbeta and 13 Jbeta primers were used in PCR. Profiled with immunoSEQ multiplex PCR; TCRdb holds only in-frame clones, not every one. The data include around 210,000 clones; the top ten clones carry roughly 1.1%. This receptor was identified in a girl aged 2 to 10 in good health and CMV-seropositive. The sample consisted of PBMCs. The rearrangement joins TRBV5-1 to TRBJ1-2; tentative D call: TRBD1 (6 bases). CDR3 amino acids: CASSLNQGQGNGYTF. The CDR3 nucleotides read TGCGCCAGCAGCTTGAACCAGGGGCAGGGAAATGGCTACACCTTC.